The 20 T cell receptor beta chains below were found in one sample sequenced in a study of blood T cell repertoires in COVID-19. Some clones are missing from TCRdb's copy, which holds only in-frame ones; the method was immunoSEQ multiplex PCR. The table records more than 80,000 clones, 75% to 90% of them present only once. The specimen was peripheral blood. These receptors were taken from an elderly man with acute or convalescent COVID-19.

CDR3 DNA: TGTGCCAGCAGCCAAGATTTCGGTCCAGGTGAGCAGTTCTTC. This encodes CASSQDFGPGEQFF. The rearrangement links TRBV14 to TRBJ2-1; D is uncertain. The V and J ends lost 0 bases and 9 bases respectively, with 12 bases between them. Germline assignment: CDR1 SGHDN and CDR2 FVKESK. There are 14 residues in the CDR3.

The CDR3 protein is CASSSLGTGADTQYF. The CDR3 nucleotides read TGCGCCAGCAGCTCCTTGGGGACAGGGGCCGATACGCAGTATTTT. This rearrangement joins TRBV4-3 to TRBJ2-3; 10 bases agree with TRBD1. CDR3 length: 15 residues. With V trimmed by 5 bases and J by 6 bases, 8 bases remained unmatched. Germline assignment: CDR1 LGHNA and CDR2 YSLEER.

This chain joins TRBV7-9 and TRBJ1-4; D is ambiguous. This CDR3 comprises 15 residues. Trimming shortened V by 1 base and J by 7 bases, and 13 bases separated the two germline ends. Looked up from germline, CDR1 is SEHNR and CDR2 is FQNEAQ (reference sequence). The CDR3 loop is CASSLGRGLGEKLFF. For the CDR3, the DNA is TGTGCCAGCAGCTTAGGTCGGGGTTTGGGTGAAAAACTGTTTTTT.

This clone was counted once. V is TRBV7-2 and J is TRBJ2-1; TRBD2 matches at 7 bases. The CDR3 totals 15 residues. CDR1 SGHTA and CDR2 FQGNSA come from the germline V gene. Trimming at V came to 3 bases and at J to 5 bases, leaving 7 bases not matched to a gene. CDR3 coding DNA: TGTGCCAGCAGCTTGTTCCGACTAGCCGACAATGAGCAGTTCTTC. Its translation is CASSLFRLADNEQFF.

This rearrangement joins TRBV6-2 or TRBV6-3 to TRBJ2-5; no definite D call. The CDR3 is 13 amino acids. The V end was cut by 4 bases, the J end by 5 bases, with 11 bases between. CDR1 and CDR2 (germline): MNHEY, SVGEGT. CDR3 protein: CASSSPVLETQYF. For the CDR3, the DNA is TGTGCCAGCAGTTCCCCAGTCTTGGAGACCCAGTACTTC.

The chain has TRBV28 and TRBJ1-1, with TRBD1 identical over 7 bases. Losses at the gene ends were 5 bases for V and 11 bases for J; bases not matched to a gene: 14. Per the germline V gene, CDR1 is MDHEN and CDR2 is SYDVKM. The CDR3 extends over 14 amino acids. CDR3 nucleotide sequence: TGTGCCAGCAGTCCCCCCGCCAGCGCCAGGGGGGCTTTCTTT. Protein sequence: CASSPPASARGAFF.

The V call is TRBV27, the J call TRBJ2-2, with 9 bases matching TRBD1. Per germline, CDR1 MNHEY and CDR2 SMNVEV (reference sequence). V lost 2 bases, J lost 4 bases, and 5 bases stayed unmatched. CDR3 length equals 16 residues. CDR3 sequence: CASSLIGQGITGELFF. The CDR3 bases are TGTGCCAGCAGTTTAATTGGACAGGGGATCACCGGGGAGCTGTTTTTT.

This chain joins TRBV29-1 and TRBJ2-7; weak D call: TRBD2 (6 bases). Germline-derived CDR1 and CDR2 are SQVTM and ANQGSEA. The ends were cut back, 1 base at V and 2 bases at J, with 15 bases in the middle. The CDR3 is made up of 15 amino acids. CDR3 DNA sequence: TGCAGCGTTGAAGGGGGAGGCAGAACACCCTACGAGCAGTACTTC. Residues: CSVEGGGRTPYEQYF.

For the CDR3, the DNA is TGTGCCAGCAGCTCCAACGGACCGGACAAGTACCAAGAGACCCAGTACTTC. This translates into CASSSNGPDKYQETQYF. The genes are TRBV5-6 and TRBJ2-5; TRBD1 might be the D (5 bases). Germline CDR1 reads SGHDT; CDR2 reads YYEEEE. CDR3 length equals 17 residues. V dropped 3 bases and J dropped 0 bases, with 18 bases sitting between them.

Judged by abundance, this clone is medium-sized. The rearrangement joins TRBV19 to TRBJ2-5, with a tentative D call TRBD1 (5 bases). Germline CDR1 and CDR2: LNHDA and SQIVND (reference sequence). This CDR3 is built from 13 residues. V gave up 2 bases and J gave up 5 bases, with 9 bases separating them. DNA for the CDR3: TGTGCCAGTAGTATACAGGGATTGGAGACCCAGTACTTC. This gives the protein CASSIQGLETQYF.

The rearrangement joins TRBV27 to TRBJ1-1, with D tentatively TRBD1 (5 bases). V was trimmed by 2 bases and J by 3 bases, leaving 7 bases between them. This CDR3 has 13 amino acids. The germline V gene encodes CDR1 MNHEY and CDR2 SMNVEV (reference sequence). The CDR3 protein is CASSLKGDTEAFF. The CDR3 DNA sequence: TGTGCCAGCAGTTTAAAAGGGGACACTGAAGCTTTCTTT.

This chain connects TRBV29-1 to TRBJ1-2; D is possibly TRBD1 (6 bases). The germline V gene encodes CDR1 SQVTM and CDR2 ANQGSEA. Trimming took off 4 bases at V and 5 bases at J, with 14 bases between the two ends. The CDR3 extends over 13 amino acids. In DNA form, the CDR3 reads TGCAGCGTTGCGGAATCAGGGGCATATGGCTACACCTTC. Its protein product is CSVAESGAYGYTF. Filled out from reference TRBV29-1 and TRBJ1-2, the complete variable domain reads SAVISQKPSRDICQRGTSLTIQCQVDSQVTMMFWYRQQPGQSLTLIATANQGSEATYESGFVIDKFPISRPNLTFSTLTVSNMSPEDSSIYLCSVAESGAYGYTFGSGTRLTVV.

CDR3 loop: CASSLALWAGGFTGELFF. The CDR3 bases are TGTGCCAGCAGCTTAGCGCTCTGGGCGGGAGGGTTCACCGGGGAGCTGTTTTTT. V gene TRBV7-2 combines with J gene TRBJ2-2, with 9 bases identical to TRBD2. The CDR3 is 18 residues long. CDR1 is SGHTA, CDR2 FQGNSA, per germline. Trimming cost V 0 bases and J 4 bases; bases outside gene matches: 9.

The chain links TRBV6-6 to TRBJ1-2; 9 bases align to TRBD1. Germline CDR1 MNHNY, CDR2 SVGAGI (reference sequence). The CDR3 consists of 15 residues. V dropped 6 bases and J dropped 6; count of bases not matched to a gene: 11. CDR3 sequence (DNA): TGTGCCAGCAGCCTACTCGGGACAGGGCTCGATGGCTACACCTTC. Protein: CASSLLGTGLDGYTF.

The CDR3 DNA reads as TGCGCCAGCAGCTCAGACAGGGGCGCGATTAACTATGGCTACACCTTC. It is translated as CASSSDRGAINYGYTF. This chain links TRBV5-1 with TRBJ1-2; 8 bases agree with TRBD1. The CDR3 is made up of 16 amino acids. The V and J ends lost 3 bases and 1 base, in that order; junction bases with no gene match: 8. Germline V gene data show CDR1 as SGHRS and CDR2 as YFSETQ.

The V call is TRBV5-1, the J call TRBJ2-1; the match to TRBD2 covers 10 bases. The CDR3 runs to 15 residues. With V trimmed by 4 bases and J by 5 bases, 6 bases remained unmatched. Germline V CDR1 and CDR2: SGHRS, YFSETQ. The CDR3, as DNA: TGCGCCAGCAGCGAACTAGCGGGATCTGACAATGAGCAGTTCTTC. Translating it yields CASSELAGSDNEQFF.

The gene calls are TRBV7-9 and TRBJ2-1, with TRBD2 matching 9 bases. Germline assignment: CDR1 SEHNR and CDR2 FQNEAQ (reference sequence). This CDR3 comprises 14 residues. V gave up 6 bases and J gave up 6 bases; unmatched junction bases: 6. The CDR3 nucleotides are TGTGCCAGCAGGCATAGCGGGAGCTCCAATGAGCAGTTCTTC. The encoded protein is CASRHSGSSNEQFF.

The rearrangement joins TRBV11-1 to TRBJ2-4, with 8 bases matching TRBD2. Looked up from germline, CDR1 is SGHAT and CDR2 is FQDESV (reference sequence). This CDR3 has 15 amino acids. V trimming: 5 bases; J trimming: 5 bases; junction bases outside the gene matches: 8. CDR3: CASSRGGAGENIQYF. The CDR3 DNA reads as TGTGCCAGCAGCCGAGGTGGAGCGGGAGAAAACATTCAGTACTTC.

The chain recombines TRBV28 with TRBJ1-6; 9 bases line up with TRBD1. Germline V lookup: CDR1 MDHEN, CDR2 SYDVKM. CDR3 length: 14 residues. V dropped 5 bases and J dropped 10; count of bases not matched to a gene: 6. The CDR3 DNA sequence: TGTGCCAGCAGTCAGGACAGGGGTAGATCACCCCTCCACTTT. This sequence encodes CASSQDRGRSPLHF.

The CDR3: CASSGQGAINTEAFF. The DNA of the CDR3 is TGTGCCAGCAGTGGACAGGGGGCGATCAACACTGAAGCTTTCTTT. This rearrangement joins TRBV28 to TRBJ1-1; 11 nucleotides align to TRBD1. With 5 bases clipped from V and 2 bases from J, the junction kept 4 bases outside the gene matches. Per germline, CDR1 MDHEN and CDR2 SYDVKM. The CDR3 runs to 15 residues.